One T cell receptor beta chain is described in this entry. No antigen is known for it. These data come from a study of cytomegalovirus exposure and HLA in healthy donors. This PCR relied on a set of 60 Vbeta primers and 13 Jbeta primers. The assay was immunoSEQ multiplex PCR, and TCRdb's table has in-frame clones only and misses some. The sample includes some 130,000 clones, 60% to 80% of them seen just once. The CDR3 loop spans 17 amino acids. V trimming: 3 bases; J trimming: 4 bases; junction bases outside the gene matches: 11. Germline V CDR1 and CDR2: LNHDA, SQIVND (reference sequence). Study findings and constraints: A previous analysis found most TCR beta V segments productive roughly 90% or roughly 30% of the time. A later analysis found TCR association rates differed by HLA locus, highest for DRB1 and lowest for HLA-C.

This TCR was sampled from a woman aged 60 to 75 in good health and CMV-seronegative. Sequenced: PBMCs. The rearrangement uses TRBV19 and TRBJ1-5; 8 bases agree with TRBD1. CDR3 nucleotide sequence: TGTGCCAGTAGTATCTGGCGACAGGGGCCACAGAATCAGCCCCAGCATTTT. Translating it yields CASSIWRQGPQNQPQHF.